The present TCR beta chain was sequenced within a study of graft-versus-host responses after intestinal transplantation. For the study at large: The recipients all started with anti-thymocyte globulin induction and then took tacrolimus and steroids for three to four years. General study results and limits: Early declines in HvG clones that occurred post-transplant were associated with peak circulating GvH clone levels. Allografts of patients with graft-donor T cell macrochimerism showed high graft-versus-host to host-versus-graft clone ratios. Recipient-marrow GvH clones were detected, some having first appeared in ileum or blood.

This clone was seen more than once but under ten times. Its antigen is still unknown. Method: immunoSEQ multiplex PCR; TCRdb's copy keeps in-frame clones and lacks some. Here the sample spans tens of thousands of clones, 70% to 90% being singletons. The CDR3 spans 17 residues. V trimming: 0 bases; J trimming: 5 bases; junction bases outside the gene matches: 10. Germline CDR1 reads SGHRS; CDR2 reads YFSETQ. The chain carries TRBV5-1 and TRBJ2-5; 10 bases are a match to TRBD2. The TCR originated in a human patient who received an intestinal transplant, so some T cells may come from the graft donor. The source material was PBMCs, sampled 28 days after intestinal transplant. In DNA, the CDR3 is TGCGCCAGCAGCTTGGGGCCTAGCGGGAGTTATTCGGAGACCCAGTACTTC. Its translation is CASSLGPSGSYSETQYF.